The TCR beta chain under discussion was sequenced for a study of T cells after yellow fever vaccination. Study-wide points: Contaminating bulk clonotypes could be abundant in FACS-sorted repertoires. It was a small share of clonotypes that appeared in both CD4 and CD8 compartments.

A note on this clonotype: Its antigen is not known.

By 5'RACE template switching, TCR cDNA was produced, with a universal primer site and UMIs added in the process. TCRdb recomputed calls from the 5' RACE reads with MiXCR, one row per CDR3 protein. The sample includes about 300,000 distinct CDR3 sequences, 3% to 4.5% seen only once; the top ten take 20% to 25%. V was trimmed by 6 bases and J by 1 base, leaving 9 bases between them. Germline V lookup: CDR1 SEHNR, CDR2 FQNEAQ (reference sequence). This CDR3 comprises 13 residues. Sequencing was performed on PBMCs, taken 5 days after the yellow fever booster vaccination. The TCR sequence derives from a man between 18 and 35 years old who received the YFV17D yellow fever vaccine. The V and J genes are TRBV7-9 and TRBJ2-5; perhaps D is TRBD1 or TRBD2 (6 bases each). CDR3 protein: CASRWGAQETQYF. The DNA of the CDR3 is TGTGCCAGCAGGTGGGGGGCCCAAGAGACCCAGTACTTC. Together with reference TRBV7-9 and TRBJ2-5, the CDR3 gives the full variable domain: DTGVSQNPRHKITKRGQNVTFRCDPISEHNRLYWYRQTLGQGPEFLTYFQNEAQLEKSRLLSDRFSAERPKGSFSTLEIQRTEQGDSAMYLCASRWGAQETQYFGPGTRLLVL.